This note documents a single TCR beta chain sequence. As yet, its antigen is unknown. The sample is drawn from a study of T cell repertoires in cytomegalovirus infection. Study-wide findings and caveats: The ex vivo response was dominated by HLA-C-restricted CMV-specific TCR beta clonotypes.

A single record per CDR3 protein comes from TCRdb applying MiXCR to the reads. This table holds fewer than 350,000 distinct CDR3 sequences, approximately 9.5% found once. Trimming took 0 bases from V and 4 from J, leaving 15 bases between them. Germline V gives CDR1 LGHNA, CDR2 YSLEER. The CDR3 extends over 16 amino acids. This receptor was obtained from a human donor in good health (CMV status not recorded). Some clones in this sample may be carry-over from other donors' samples. Material: PBMCs. This chain joins TRBV4-3 and TRBJ1-2, with D possibly being TRBD1 (5 bases). The CDR3 DNA reads TGCGCCAGCAGCCAAGATCCTGGGACGGCTCCCTATGGCTACACCTTC. This codes for CASSQDPGTAPYGYTF.